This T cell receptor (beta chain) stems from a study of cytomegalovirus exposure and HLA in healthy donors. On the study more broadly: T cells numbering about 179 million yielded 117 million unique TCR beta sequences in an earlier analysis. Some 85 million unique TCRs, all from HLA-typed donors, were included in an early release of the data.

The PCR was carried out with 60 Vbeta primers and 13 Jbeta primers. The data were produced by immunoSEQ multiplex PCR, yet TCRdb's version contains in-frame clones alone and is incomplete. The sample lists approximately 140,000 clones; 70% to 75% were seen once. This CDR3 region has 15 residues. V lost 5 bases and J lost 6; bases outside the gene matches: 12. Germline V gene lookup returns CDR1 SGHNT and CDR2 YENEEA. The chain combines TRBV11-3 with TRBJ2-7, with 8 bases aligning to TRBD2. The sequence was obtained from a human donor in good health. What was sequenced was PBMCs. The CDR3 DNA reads TGTGCCAGCAGCCAATCCGTCAGCGGGAGCTCCGAGCAGTACTTC. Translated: CASSQSVSGSSEQYF. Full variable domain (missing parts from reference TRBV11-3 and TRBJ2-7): EAGVVQSPRYKIIEKKQPVAFWCNPISGHNTLYWYLQNLGQGPELLIRYENEEAVDDSQLPKDRFSAERLKGVDSTLKIQPAELGDSAVYLCASSQSVSGSSEQYFGPGTRLTVT.